This T cell receptor (beta chain) originates from a study of human T cells and chemical hapten exposure. Study observations and caveats: Patch test score tracked positively with PT1 expanded TCR counts. Alopecia in the donors means their immune response may deviate from healthy people's.

One entry per CDR3 protein, called by TCRdb with MiXCR from the RACE reads. The profile shows roughly 260,000 distinct CDR3 sequences, about 8.6% of them singletons. Regarding this clonotype: The antigen is undetermined.

The sample's time point: pre-sensitization, week 0. The treatment is: therapeutic diphenylcyclopropenone sensitization with weekly scalp DPC. The donor pool consisted of alopecia patients aged 18 to 70 years, considered suitable for DPC. Unseparated into fractions, whole blood served as the source from which total RNA was extracted. Germline assignment: CDR1 MNHEY and CDR2 SMNVEV (reference sequence). V lost 2 bases and J lost 5, with 10 bases in between. The length of the CDR3 is 13 residues. The input for sequencing was whole blood, taken in connection with sensitization to the hapten diphenylcyclopropenone (DPC). The sequence came from a woman between 40 and 50 years old with alopecia areata. Some clones in this sample may be carry-over from other donors' samples. The genes are TRBV27 and TRBJ2-7; either TRBD1 or TRBD2 may supply D (5 bases each). The DNA of the CDR3 is TGTGCCAGCAGTTTAACGGGGCCCCACGAGCAGTACTTC. It specifies CASSLTGPHEQYF.